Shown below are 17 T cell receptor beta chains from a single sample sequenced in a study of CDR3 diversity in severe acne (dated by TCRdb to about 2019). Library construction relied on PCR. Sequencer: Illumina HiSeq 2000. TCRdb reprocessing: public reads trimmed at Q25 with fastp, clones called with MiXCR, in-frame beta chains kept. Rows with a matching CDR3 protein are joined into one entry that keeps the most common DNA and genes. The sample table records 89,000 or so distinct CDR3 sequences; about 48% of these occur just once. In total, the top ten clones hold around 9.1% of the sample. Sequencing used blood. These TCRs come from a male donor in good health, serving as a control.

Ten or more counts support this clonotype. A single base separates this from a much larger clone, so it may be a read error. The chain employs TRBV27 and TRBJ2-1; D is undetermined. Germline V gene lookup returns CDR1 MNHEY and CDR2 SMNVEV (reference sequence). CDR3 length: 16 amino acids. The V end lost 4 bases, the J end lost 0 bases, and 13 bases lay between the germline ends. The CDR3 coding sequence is TGTGCCAGCAGTTGGGTAAGCGTAAGCTCCTACAATGAGCAGTTCTTC. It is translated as CASSWVSVSSYNEQFF.

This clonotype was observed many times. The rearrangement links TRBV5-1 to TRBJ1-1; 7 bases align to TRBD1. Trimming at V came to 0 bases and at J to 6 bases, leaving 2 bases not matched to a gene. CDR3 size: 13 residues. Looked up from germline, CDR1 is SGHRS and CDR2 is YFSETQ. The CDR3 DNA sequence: TGCGCCAGCAGCTTGGAAGGGGGCGCTGAAGCTTTCTTT. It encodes CASSLEGGAEAFF.

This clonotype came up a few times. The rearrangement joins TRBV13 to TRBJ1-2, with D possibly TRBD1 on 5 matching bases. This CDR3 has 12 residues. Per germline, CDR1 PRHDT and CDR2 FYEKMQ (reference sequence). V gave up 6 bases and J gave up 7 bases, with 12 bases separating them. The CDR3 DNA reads TGTGCCAGCAGTTTGGGGACTAGTGGCTACACCTTC. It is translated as CASSLGTSGYTF.

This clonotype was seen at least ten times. The CDR3 DNA reads as TGCAGTGCACTACAGGAAACCTATGGCTACACCTTC. Its translation: CSALQETYGYTF. The rearrangement uses TRBV20-1 and TRBJ1-2; D is perhaps TRBD1 (5 bases). The CDR3 runs 12 residues. V was trimmed by 6 bases and J by 4 bases, leaving 12 bases between them. Looked up from germline, CDR1 is DFQATT and CDR2 is SNEGSKA (reference sequence).

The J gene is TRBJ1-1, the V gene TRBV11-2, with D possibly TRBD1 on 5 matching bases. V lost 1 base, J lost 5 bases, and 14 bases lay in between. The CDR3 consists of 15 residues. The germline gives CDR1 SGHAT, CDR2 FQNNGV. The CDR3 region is CASSLVAGLSTEAFF. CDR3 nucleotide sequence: TGTGCCAGCAGCTTAGTTGCAGGGTTGTCGACTGAAGCTTTCTTT.

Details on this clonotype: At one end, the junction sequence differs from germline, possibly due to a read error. For the CDR3, the DNA is TGCGCCAGCAACGACCCGGTGGCAGCCTATGGCTACACCTTC. Amino acid sequence: CASNDPVAAYGYTF. The J gene is TRBJ1-2, the V gene TRBV9; D call uncertain. The CDR3 totals 14 residues. CDR1 and CDR2 (germline): SGDLS, YYNGEE.

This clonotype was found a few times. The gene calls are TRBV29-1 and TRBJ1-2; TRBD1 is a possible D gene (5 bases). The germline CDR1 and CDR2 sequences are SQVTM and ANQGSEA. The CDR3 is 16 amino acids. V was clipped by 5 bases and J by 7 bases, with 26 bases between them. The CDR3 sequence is CSVLPNALGEGAGYTF. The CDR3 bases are TGCAGCGTTCTCCCGAACGCCTTAGGGGAAGGGGCTGGCTACACCTTC. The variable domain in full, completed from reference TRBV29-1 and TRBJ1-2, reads SAVISQKPSRDICQRGTSLTIQCQVDSQVTMMFWYRQQPGQSLTLIATANQGSEATYESGFVIDKFPISRPNLTFSTLTVSNMSPEDSSIYLCSVLPNALGEGAGYTFGSGTRLTVV.

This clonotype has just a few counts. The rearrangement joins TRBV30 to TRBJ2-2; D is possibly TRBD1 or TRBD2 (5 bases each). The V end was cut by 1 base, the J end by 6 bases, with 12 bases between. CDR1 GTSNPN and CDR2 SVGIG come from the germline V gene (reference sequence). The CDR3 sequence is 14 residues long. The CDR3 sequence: CAWSAIGTSGELFF. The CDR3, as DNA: TGTGCCTGGAGTGCTATAGGGACCTCCGGGGAGCTGTTTTTT.

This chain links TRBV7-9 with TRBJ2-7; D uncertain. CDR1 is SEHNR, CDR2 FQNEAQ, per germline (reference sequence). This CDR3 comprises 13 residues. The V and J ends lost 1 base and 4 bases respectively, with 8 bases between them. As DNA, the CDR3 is TGTGCCAGCAGCTTAGGCTTTGGTTACGAGCAGTACTTC. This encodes CASSLGFGYEQYF.

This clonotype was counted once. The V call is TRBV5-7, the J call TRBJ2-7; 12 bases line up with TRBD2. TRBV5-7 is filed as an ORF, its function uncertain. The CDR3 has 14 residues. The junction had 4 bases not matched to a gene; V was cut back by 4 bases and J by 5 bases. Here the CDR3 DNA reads TGTGCCAGCAGCCCCCCTAGCGGGAGGGACGAGCAGTACTTC. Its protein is CASSPPSGRDEQYF.

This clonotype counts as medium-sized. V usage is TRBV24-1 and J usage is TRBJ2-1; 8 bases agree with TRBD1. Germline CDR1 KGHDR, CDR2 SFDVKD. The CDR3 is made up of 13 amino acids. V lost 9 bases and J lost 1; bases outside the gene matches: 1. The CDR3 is CATQGASYNEQFF. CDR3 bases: TGTGCCACCCAGGGGGCGTCCTACAATGAGCAGTTCTTC.

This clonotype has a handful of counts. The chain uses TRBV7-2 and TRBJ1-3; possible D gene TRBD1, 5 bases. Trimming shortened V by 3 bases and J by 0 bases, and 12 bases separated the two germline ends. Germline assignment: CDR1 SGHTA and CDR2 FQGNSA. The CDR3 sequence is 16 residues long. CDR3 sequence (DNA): TGTGCCAGCAGCTTCCCGGGACGGATCTCTGGAAACACCATATATTTT. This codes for CASSFPGRISGNTIYF.

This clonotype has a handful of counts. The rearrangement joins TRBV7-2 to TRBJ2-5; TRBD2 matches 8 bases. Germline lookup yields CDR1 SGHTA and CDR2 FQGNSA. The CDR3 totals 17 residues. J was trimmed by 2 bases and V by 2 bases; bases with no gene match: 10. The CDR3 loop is CASSLSAGGGTQETQYF. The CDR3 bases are TGTGCCAGCAGCTTATCGGCGGGGGGAGGGACGCAAGAGACCCAGTACTTC.

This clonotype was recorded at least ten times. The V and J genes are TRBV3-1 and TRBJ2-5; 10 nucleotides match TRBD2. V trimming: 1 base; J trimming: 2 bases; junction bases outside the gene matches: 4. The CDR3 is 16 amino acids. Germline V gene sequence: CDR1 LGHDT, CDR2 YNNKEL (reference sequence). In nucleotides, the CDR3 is TGTGCCAGCAGCCAAGCGAGGACTAGCGGACAAGAGACCCAGTACTTC. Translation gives CASSQARTSGQETQYF.

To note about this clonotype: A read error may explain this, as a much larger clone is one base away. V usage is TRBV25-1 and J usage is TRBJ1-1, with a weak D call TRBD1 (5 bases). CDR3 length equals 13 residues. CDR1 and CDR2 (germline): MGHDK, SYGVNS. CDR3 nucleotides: TGTGCCAGCAGTGAAATGGGGCCAACTGAAGGTTTCTTT. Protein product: CASSEMGPTEGFF.

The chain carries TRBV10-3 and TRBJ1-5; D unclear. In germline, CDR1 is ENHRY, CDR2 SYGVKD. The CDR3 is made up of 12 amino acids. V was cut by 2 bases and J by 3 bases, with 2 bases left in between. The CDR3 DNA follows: TGTGCCATCAGTGAGACCAATCAGCCCCAGCATTTT. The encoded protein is CAISETNQPQHF.

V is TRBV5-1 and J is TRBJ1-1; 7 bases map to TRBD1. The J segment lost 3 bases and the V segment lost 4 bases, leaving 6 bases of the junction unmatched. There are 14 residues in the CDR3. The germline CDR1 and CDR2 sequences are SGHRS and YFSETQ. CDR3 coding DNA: TGCGCCAGCAGCACGGGACAGAGCGACACTGAAGCTTTCTTT. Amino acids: CASSTGQSDTEAFF.